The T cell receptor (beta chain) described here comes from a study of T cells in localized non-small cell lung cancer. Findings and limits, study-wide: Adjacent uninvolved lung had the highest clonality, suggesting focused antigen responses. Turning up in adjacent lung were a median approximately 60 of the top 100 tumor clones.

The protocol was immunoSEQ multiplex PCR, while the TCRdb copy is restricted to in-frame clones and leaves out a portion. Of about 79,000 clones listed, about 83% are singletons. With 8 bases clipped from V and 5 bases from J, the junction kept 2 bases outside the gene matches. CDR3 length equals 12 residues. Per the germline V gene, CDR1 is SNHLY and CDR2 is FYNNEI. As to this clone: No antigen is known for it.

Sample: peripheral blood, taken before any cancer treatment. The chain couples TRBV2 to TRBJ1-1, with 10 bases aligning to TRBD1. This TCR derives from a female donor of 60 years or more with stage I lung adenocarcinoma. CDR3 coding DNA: TGTGCCAGCGCGGGACAGGGGACTGAAGCTTTCTTT. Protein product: CASAGQGTEAFF.